The source of this T cell receptor beta chain is a study of CD8 T cells in ankylosing spondylitis. General study points: A motif of roughly 8 highly homologous TCR beta variants was seen as apparently characteristic of ankylosing spondylitis blood. CD8+ cells made up the disease-linked clones, which were relatively rare in peripheral blood. Disease-associated clones were reportedly significantly overrepresented in matched ankylosing spondylitis synovial fluid.

Germline CDR1 reads SGHTA; CDR2 reads FQGTGA. This CDR3 comprises 15 residues. By quantitative 5'-RACE with molecular barcodes, the TCR beta libraries were made. TCRdb processed the 5' RACE reads anew with MiXCR; each CDR3 protein has one entry. The sample contains under 850,000 distinct CDR3 sequences, roughly 20% of which appear only once. In the case of this clonotype: Its specificity is unknown. At one end the junction does not follow the germline gene, possibly because of a read error.

The V gene is TRBV7-3, the J gene TRBJ2-1; D is perhaps TRBD1 or TRBD2 (5 bases each). The sample comprised blood, either unsorted or a sorted T cell fraction (not recorded which). This TCR was sampled from a male donor with ankylosing spondylitis. CDR3 sequence (DNA): TGTGCCAGCAGTTTAAGGGACGGAAACTACAATGAGCAGTTCTTC. It codes for CASSLRDGNYNEQFF. The full variable domain, its missing parts supplied by reference TRBV7-3 and TRBJ2-1, is GAGVSQTPSNKVTEKGKYVELRCDPISGHTALYWYRQSLGQGPEFLIYFQGTGAADDSGLPNDRFFAVRPEGSVSTLKIQRTERGDSAVYLCASSLRDGNYNEQFFGPGTRLTVL.